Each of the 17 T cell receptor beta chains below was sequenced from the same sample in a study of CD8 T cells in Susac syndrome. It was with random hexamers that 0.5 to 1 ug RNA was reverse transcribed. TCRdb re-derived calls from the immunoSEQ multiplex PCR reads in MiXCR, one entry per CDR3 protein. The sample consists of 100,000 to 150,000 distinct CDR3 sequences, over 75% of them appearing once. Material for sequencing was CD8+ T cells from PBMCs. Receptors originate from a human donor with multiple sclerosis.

CDR3 protein: CASSYRRASYEQYV. CDR3 sequence (DNA): TGTGCCAGCAGTTATCGCAGGGCATCCTACGAGCAGTACGTC. The chain has TRBV28 and TRBJ2-7; D perhaps matches TRBD1 (5 bases). The CDR3 sequence is 14 residues long. Germline V lookup: CDR1 MDHEN, CDR2 SYDVKM. V dropped 4 bases and J dropped 1 base, with 11 bases sitting between them.

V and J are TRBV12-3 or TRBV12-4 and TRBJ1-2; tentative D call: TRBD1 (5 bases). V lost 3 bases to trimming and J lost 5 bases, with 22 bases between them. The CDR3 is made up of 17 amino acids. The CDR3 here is CASSLEGWNFLGYGYTF. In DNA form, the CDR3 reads TGTGCCAGCAGTTTGGAGGGGTGGAACTTCCTAGGGTATGGCTACACCTTC.

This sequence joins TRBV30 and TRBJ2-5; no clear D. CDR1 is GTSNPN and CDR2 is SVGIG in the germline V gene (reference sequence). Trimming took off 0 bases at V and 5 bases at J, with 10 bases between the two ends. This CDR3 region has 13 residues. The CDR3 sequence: CAWSVPFGETQYF. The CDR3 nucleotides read TGTGCCTGGAGTGTGCCCTTTGGGGAGACCCAGTACTTC.

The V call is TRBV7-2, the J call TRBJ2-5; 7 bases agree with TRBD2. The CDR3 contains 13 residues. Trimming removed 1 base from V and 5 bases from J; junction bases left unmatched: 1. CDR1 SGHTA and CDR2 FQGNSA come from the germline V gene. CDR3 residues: CASSLGGGETQYF. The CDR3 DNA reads TGTGCCAGCAGCTTAGGGGGGGGTGAGACCCAGTACTTC.

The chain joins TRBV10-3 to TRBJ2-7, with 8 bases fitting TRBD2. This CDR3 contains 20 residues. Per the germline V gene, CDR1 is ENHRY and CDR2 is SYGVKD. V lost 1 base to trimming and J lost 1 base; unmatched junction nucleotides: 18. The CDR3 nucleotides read TGTGCCATCAGTGAGTTCGTACTTCCAGCGTCGGGAGGGGGTTCCTACGAGCAGTACTTC. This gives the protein CAISEFVLPASGGGSYEQYF.

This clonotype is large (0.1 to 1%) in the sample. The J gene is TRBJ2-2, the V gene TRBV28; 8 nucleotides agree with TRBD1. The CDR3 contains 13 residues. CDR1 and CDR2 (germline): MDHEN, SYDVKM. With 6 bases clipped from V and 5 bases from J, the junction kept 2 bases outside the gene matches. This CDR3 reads CASSHRGTGELFF. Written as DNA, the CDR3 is TGTGCCAGCAGCCACAGGGGGACCGGGGAGCTGTTTTTT.

For the CDR3, the DNA is TGCAGTGCCTCCTGGCCTGGCGGGGACTCCTACAATGAGCAGTTCTTC. Residues: CSASWPGGDSYNEQFF. The V and J genes are TRBV20-1 and TRBJ2-1; D might be TRBD2 (6 bases). With 6 bases removed from V and 0 bases from J, the gap between germline ends came to 18 bases. CDR1 and CDR2 (germline): DFQATT, SNEGSKA (reference sequence). The CDR3 sequence is 16 residues long.

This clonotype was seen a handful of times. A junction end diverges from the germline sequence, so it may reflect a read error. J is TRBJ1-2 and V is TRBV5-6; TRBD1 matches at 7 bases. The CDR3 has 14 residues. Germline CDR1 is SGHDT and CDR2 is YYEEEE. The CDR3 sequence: CASSFATGDYGYTF. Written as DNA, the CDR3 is TGTGCCAGCAGCTTCGCCACAGGGGACTATGGCTACACTTTC.

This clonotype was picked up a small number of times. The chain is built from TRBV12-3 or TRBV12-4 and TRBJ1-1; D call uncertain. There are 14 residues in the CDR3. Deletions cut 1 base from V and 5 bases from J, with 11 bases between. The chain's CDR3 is CASSLVAGGTEAFF. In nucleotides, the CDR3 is TGTGCCAGCAGTTTAGTGGCAGGAGGAACTGAAGCTTTCTTT.

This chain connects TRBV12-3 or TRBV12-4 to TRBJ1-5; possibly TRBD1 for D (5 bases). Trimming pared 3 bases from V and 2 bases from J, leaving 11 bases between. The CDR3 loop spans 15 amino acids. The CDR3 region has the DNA TGTGCCAGCAGTTTGACGGGGGGTGGCAATCAGCCCCAGCATTTT. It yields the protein CASSLTGGGNQPQHF.

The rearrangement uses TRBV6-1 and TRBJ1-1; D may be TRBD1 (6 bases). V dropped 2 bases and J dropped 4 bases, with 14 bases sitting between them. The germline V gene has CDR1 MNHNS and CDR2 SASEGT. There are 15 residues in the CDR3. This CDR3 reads CASSEWGQGITEAFF. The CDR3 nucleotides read TGTGCCAGCAGTGAATGGGGGCAGGGGATCACTGAAGCTTTCTTT.

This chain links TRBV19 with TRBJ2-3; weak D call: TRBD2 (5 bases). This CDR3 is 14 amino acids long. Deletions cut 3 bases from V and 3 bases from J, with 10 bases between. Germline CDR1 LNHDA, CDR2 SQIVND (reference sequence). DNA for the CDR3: TGTGCCAGTAGTATTATGGGAGTAACAGATACGCAGTATTTT. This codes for CASSIMGVTDTQYF.

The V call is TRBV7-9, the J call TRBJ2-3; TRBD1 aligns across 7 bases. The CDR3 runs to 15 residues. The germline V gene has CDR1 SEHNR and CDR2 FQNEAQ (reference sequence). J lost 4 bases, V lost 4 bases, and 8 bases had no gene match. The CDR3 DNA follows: TGTGCCAGCAGCTCCGGGACAGAGGTGGCAGATACGCAGTATTTT. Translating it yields CASSSGTEVADTQYF.

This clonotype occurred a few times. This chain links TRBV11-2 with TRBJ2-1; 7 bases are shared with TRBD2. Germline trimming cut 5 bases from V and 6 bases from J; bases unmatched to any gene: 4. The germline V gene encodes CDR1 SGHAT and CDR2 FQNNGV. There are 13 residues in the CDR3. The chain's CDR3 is CASSGLGGNEQFF. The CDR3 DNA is TGTGCCAGCAGCGGACTAGGAGGCAATGAGCAGTTCTTC.

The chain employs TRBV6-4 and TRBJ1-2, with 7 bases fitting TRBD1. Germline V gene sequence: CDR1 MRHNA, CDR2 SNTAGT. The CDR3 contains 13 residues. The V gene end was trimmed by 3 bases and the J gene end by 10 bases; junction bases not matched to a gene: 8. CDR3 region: CASSEIPGGDYTF. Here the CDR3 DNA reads TGTGCCAGCAGTGAAATCCCAGGGGGAGACTACACCTTC.

Here the CDR3 DNA reads TGTGCCAGCAGCTCCCGCGAGGATGTCGCTGAAGCTTTCTTT. Residues: CASSSREDVAEAFF. The V call is TRBV13, the J call TRBJ1-1; D is unresolved. CDR3 length: 14 residues. Trimming shortened V by 4 bases and J by 6 bases, and 15 bases separated the two germline ends. The germline V gene encodes CDR1 PRHDT and CDR2 FYEKMQ (reference sequence).

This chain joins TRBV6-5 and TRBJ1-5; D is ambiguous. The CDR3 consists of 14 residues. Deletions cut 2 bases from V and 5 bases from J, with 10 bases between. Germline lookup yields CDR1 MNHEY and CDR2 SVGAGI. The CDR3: CASSYREGDQPQHF. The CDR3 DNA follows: TGTGCCAGCAGTTACAGGGAAGGAGATCAGCCCCAGCATTTT.